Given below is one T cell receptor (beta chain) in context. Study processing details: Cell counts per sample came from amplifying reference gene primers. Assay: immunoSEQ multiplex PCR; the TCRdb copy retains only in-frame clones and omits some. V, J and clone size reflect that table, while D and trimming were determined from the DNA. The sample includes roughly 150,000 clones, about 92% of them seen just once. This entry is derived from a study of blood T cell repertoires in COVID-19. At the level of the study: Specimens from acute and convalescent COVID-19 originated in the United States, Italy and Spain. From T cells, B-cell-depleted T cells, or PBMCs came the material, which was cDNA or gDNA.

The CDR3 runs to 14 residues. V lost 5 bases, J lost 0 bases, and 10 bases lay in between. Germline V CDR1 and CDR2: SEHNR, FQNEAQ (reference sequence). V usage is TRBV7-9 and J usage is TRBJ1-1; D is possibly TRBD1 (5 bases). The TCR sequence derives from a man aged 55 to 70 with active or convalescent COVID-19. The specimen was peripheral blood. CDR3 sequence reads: CASSRGHMNTEAFF. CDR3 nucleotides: TGTGCCAGCAGCCGAGGACACATGAACACTGAAGCTTTCTTT. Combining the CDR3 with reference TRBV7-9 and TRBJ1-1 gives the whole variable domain DTGVSQNPRHKITKRGQNVTFRCDPISEHNRLYWYRQTLGQGPEFLTYFQNEAQLEKSRLLSDRFSAERPKGSFSTLEIQRTEQGDSAMYLCASSRGHMNTEAFFGQGTRLTVV.